Following are 12 T cell receptor beta chains from one sample sequenced in a study of T-cell reconstitution after alpha-beta-depleted transplantation in children. Unique molecular identifiers tagged the TCRbeta library. TCRdb used MiXCR to reprocess the PCR reads, holding one entry per CDR3 protein. The sample has about 610,000 distinct CDR3 sequences; 10% are singletons. The source was PBMCs from the stem cell graft donor, collected from the stem cell graft. The receptors were sampled from a human donor who donated a stem cell graft to a child with acute myeloid leukemia.

This clonotype was seen many times. The chain links TRBV20-1 to TRBJ2-1; 9 nucleotides match TRBD2. Germline CDR1 DFQATT, CDR2 SNEGSKA (reference sequence). Trimming removed 3 bases from V and 5 bases from J; junction bases left unmatched: 11. The CDR3 loop spans 16 amino acids. CDR3 sequence (DNA): TGCAGTGCTAGCCGGCTAGCGGGATCTTTTAACAATGAGCAGTTCTTC. This translates into CSASRLAGSFNNEQFF.

This clonotype was picked up many times. The chain uses TRBV28 and TRBJ1-2; possibly TRBD1 for D (5 bases). Between the trimmed V and J ends, which lost 7 bases and 8 bases, there was a span of 17 bases. Germline CDR1 and CDR2: MDHEN and SYDVKM. CDR3 length: 13 residues. The DNA for the CDR3 is TGTGCCAGCACTCCTGGGGCATACGGGGGCTACACCTTC. It specifies CASTPGAYGGYTF.

This sequence joins TRBV20-1 and TRBJ1-5; D unresolved. The CDR3 totals 11 residues. Trimming stripped 4 bases from V and 7 bases from J, with 8 bases between. Germline CDR1 is DFQATT and CDR2 is SNEGSKA (reference sequence). The CDR3 DNA is TGCAGTGCTATGGCGGGGCAGCCCCAGCATTTT. This encodes CSAMAGQPQHF.

The J gene is TRBJ2-1, the V gene TRBV7-6; 10 nucleotides line up with TRBD2. The CDR3 has 14 residues. The junction had 3 bases not matched to a gene; V was cut back by 1 base and J by 9 bases. Germline CDR1 and CDR2: SGHVS and FNYEAQ. The CDR3 coding sequence is TGTGCCAGCAGCTTAGGGACTAGCGGCTCTGAGCAGTTCTTC. The encoded protein is CASSLGTSGSEQFF.

V gene TRBV20-1 combines with J gene TRBJ1-1, with TRBD1 matching 10 bases. This CDR3 is 15 amino acids long. The V gene's germline CDR1 is DFQATT and CDR2 SNEGSKA (reference sequence). V shed 1 base, J shed 5 bases, and the junction held 7 bases outside the gene matches. CDR3 bases: TGCAGTGCTAGAGCGGCTGACAGGGGGCATACTGAAGCTTTCTTT. Encoded protein: CSARAADRGHTEAFF.

The chain combines TRBV7-2 with TRBJ2-5; 8 positions agree with TRBD1. There are 13 residues in the CDR3. Germline-derived CDR1 and CDR2 are SGHTA and FQGNSA. V lost 4 bases to trimming and J lost 9 bases; unmatched junction nucleotides: 7. The CDR3 region has the DNA TGTGCCAGCAGCTCCATGACAGGGGTGGCCCAGTACTTC. As protein: CASSSMTGVAQYF. The complete variable domain, with remaining parts taken from reference TRBV7-2 and TRBJ2-5, reads GAGVSQSPSNKVTEKGKDVELRCDPISGHTALYWYRQSLGQGLEFLIYFQGNSAPDKSGLPSDRFSAERTGGSVSTLTIQRTQQEDSAVYLCASSSMTGVAQYFGPGTRLLVL.

This sequence joins TRBV6-2 or TRBV6-3 and TRBJ2-7; D is undetermined. The CDR3 contains 12 residues. Trimming pared 5 bases from V and 7 bases from J, leaving 12 bases between. Germline V gives CDR1 MNHEY, CDR2 SVGEGT. The CDR3: CASSPARLEQYF. The CDR3 nucleotides are TGTGCCAGCAGTCCGGCCCGGTTGGAGCAGTACTTC.

This clonotype was detected many times. The V and J genes are TRBV12-3 or TRBV12-4 and TRBJ2-3; maybe TRBD2 (6 bases). This CDR3 is 15 amino acids long. V lost 3 bases to trimming and J lost 4 bases, with 14 bases between them. Here the CDR3 reads CASSLGRRGSDTQYF. The CDR3 DNA reads TGTGCCAGCAGTTTGGGGCGGAGGGGATCAGATACGCAGTATTTT.

V gene TRBV27 combines with J gene TRBJ2-3, with TRBD2 matching 11 bases. CDR1 is MNHEY and CDR2 is SMNVEV in the germline V gene (reference sequence). The CDR3 has 17 residues. The V gene end was trimmed by 2 bases and the J gene end by 3 bases; junction bases not matched to a gene: 7. CDR3 coding DNA: TGTGCCAGCAGTTTAATCGCCCTAGCGGGAGGTACAGATACGCAGTATTTT. Protein: CASSLIALAGGTDTQYF.

In this sample, this clonotype turned up a few times. The gene calls are TRBV5-6 and TRBJ1-1; 8 bases match TRBD1. J was trimmed by 3 bases and V by 3 bases; bases with no gene match: 7. The CDR3 totals 15 residues. Germline loops: CDR1 SGHDT, CDR2 YYEEEE. CDR3 in DNA: TGTGCCAGCAGCTCTGGACAGGGTTTGTACACTGAAGCTTTCTTT. Translated, it gives CASSSGQGLYTEAFF.

This clonotype was counted a few times. The chain couples TRBV12-3 or TRBV12-4 to TRBJ2-5; possible D gene TRBD2, 6 bases. V lost 7 bases and J lost 2, with 11 bases in between. The CDR3 totals 13 residues. CDR3 protein: CASNRDWQETQYF. The CDR3 nucleotides read TGTGCCAGCAACCGGGACTGGCAAGAGACCCAGTACTTC.

The chain employs TRBV12-3 or TRBV12-4 and TRBJ2-7; TRBD2 is a possible D gene (5 bases). The CDR3 spans 11 residues. Trimming took 5 bases from V and 6 from J, leaving 8 bases between them. The CDR3: CASSNGLEQYF. The CDR3 coding sequence is TGTGCCAGCAGTAACGGACTCGAGCAGTACTTC.